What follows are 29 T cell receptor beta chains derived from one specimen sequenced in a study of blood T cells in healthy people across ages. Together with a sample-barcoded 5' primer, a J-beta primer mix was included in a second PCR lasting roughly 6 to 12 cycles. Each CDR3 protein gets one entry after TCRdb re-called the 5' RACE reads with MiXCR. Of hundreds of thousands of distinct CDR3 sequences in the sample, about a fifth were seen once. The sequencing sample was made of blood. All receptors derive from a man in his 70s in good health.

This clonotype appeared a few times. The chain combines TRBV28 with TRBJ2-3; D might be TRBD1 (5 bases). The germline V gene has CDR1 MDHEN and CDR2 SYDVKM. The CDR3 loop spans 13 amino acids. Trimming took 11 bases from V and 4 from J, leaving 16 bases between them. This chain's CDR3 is CAAQGPRPDTQYF. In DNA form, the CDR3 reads TGTGCCGCCCAGGGCCCCCGCCCAGATACGCAGTATTTT.

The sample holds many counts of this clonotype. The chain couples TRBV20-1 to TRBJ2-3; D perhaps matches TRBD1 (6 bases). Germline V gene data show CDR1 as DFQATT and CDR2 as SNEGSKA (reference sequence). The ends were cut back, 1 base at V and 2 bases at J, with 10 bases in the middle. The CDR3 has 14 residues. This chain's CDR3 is CSARAGDHTDTQYF. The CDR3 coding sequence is TGCAGTGCTAGAGCAGGGGACCACACAGATACGCAGTATTTT.

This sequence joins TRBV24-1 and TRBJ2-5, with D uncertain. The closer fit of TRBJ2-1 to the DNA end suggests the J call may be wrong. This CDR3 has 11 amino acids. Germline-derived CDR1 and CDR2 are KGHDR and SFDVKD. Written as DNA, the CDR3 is TGTGCCACTCCAGGACCAAATGAGCAGTTCTTC. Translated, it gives CATPGPNEQFF.

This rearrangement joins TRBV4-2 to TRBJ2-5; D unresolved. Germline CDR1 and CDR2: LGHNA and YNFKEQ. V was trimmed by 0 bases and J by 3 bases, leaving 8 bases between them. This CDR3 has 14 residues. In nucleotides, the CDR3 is TGTGCCAGCAGCCAAGAAAACAGAAAAGAGACCCAGTACTTC. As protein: CASSQENRKETQYF.

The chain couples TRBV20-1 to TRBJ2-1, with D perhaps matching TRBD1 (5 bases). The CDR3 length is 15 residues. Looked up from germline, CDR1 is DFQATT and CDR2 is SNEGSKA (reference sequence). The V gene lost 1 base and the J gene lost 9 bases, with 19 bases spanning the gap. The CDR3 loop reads CSARGGARFVGEQFF. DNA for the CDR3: TGCAGTGCTAGAGGTGGGGCTAGATTCGTCGGTGAGCAGTTCTTC.

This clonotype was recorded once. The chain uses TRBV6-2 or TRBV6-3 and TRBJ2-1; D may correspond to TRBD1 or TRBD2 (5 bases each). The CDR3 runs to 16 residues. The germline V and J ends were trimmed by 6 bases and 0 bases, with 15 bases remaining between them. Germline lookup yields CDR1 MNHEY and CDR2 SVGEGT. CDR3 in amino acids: CASRIGTPSSYNEQFF. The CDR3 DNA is TGTGCCAGCAGGATAGGGACGCCGAGCTCCTACAATGAGCAGTTCTTC.

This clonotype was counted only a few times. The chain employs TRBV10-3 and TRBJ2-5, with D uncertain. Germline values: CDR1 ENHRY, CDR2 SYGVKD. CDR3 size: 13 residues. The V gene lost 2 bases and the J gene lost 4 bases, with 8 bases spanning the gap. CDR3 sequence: CAISELLGETQYF. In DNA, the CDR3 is TGTGCCATCAGTGAGCTTCTGGGAGAGACCCAGTACTTC.

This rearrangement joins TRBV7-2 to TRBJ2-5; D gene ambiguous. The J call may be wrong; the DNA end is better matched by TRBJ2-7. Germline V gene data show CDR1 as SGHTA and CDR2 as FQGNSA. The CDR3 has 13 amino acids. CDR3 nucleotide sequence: TGTGCCACGTCGCGCGGTACTACCTACGAGCAGTACGTC. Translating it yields CATSRGTTYEQYV.

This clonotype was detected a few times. CDR3: CASSYGTGKNIQYF. As DNA, the CDR3 is TGTGCCAGCAGCTACGGGACAGGGAAAAACATTCAGTACTTC. The V gene is TRBV7-3, the J gene TRBJ2-4, with 9 bases that match TRBD1. Germline CDR1 and CDR2: SGHTA and FQGTGA. The junction had 2 bases not matched to a gene; V was cut back by 4 bases and J by 4 bases. The CDR3 runs 14 residues.

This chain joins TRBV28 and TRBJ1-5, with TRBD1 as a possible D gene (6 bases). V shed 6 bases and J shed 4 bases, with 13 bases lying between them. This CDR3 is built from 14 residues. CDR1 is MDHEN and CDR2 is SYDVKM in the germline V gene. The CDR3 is CASRAGVRNQPQHF. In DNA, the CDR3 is TGTGCCAGCAGGGCAGGGGTTAGAAATCAGCCCCAGCATTTT.

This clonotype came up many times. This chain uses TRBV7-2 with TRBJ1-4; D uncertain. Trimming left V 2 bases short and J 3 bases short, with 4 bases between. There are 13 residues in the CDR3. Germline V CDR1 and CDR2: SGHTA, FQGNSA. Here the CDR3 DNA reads TGTGCCAGCAGCTTATTGGCTAATGAAAAACTGTTTTTT. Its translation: CASSLLANEKLFF.

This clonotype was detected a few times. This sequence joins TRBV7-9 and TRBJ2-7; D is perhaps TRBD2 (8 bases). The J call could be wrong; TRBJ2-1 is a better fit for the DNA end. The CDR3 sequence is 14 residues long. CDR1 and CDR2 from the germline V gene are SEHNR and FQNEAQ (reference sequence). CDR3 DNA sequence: TGTGCCAGCAGACCAGTAGCGGGACAGAATGAGCAGTTCTTC. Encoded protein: CASRPVAGQNEQFF.

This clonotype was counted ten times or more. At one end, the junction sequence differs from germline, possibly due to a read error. In nucleotides, the CDR3 is TGTGCCAGCAGCTTAGGGCTGAACACTGAAGCTTTCTTT. Translating gives CASSLGLNTEAFF. This chain links TRBV5-1 with TRBJ1-1; D ambiguous. Germline CDR1 is SGHRS and CDR2 is YFSETQ. The CDR3 is 13 amino acids.

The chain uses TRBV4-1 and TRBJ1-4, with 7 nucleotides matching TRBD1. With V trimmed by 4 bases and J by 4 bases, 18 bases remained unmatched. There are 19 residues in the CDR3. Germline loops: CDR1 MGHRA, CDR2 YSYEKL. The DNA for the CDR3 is TGCGCCAGCAGCCCATTATTGGGAACAGGGGTGCGGATTAATGAAAAACTGTTTTTT. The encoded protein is CASSPLLGTGVRINEKLFF.

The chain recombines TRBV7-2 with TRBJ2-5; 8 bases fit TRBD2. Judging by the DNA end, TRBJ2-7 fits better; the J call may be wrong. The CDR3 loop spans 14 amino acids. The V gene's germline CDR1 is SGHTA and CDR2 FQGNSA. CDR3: CASSFTSGAYEQYV. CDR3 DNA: TGTGCCAGCAGCTTCACTAGCGGAGCCTACGAGCAGTACGTC.

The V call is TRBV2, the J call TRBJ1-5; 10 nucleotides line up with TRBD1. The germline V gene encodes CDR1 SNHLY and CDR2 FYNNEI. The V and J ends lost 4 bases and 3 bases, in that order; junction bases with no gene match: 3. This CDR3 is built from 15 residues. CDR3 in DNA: TGTGCCAGCAGTGGACAGGGGGCCATCAATCAGCCCCAGCATTTT. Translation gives CASSGQGAINQPQHF.

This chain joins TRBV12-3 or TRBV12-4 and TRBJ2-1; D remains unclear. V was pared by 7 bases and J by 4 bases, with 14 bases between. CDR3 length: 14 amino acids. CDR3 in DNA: TGTGCCAGCACCACGCCCCCATGGTACAATGAGCAGTTCTTC. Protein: CASTTPPWYNEQFF.

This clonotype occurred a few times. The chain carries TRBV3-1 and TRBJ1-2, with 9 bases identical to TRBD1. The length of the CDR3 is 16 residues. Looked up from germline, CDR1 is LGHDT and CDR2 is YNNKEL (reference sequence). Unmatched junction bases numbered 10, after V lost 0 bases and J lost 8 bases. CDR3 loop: CASSQDLDRGWRGYTF. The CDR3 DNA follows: TGTGCCAGCAGCCAAGATCTCGACAGGGGGTGGAGAGGCTACACCTTC.

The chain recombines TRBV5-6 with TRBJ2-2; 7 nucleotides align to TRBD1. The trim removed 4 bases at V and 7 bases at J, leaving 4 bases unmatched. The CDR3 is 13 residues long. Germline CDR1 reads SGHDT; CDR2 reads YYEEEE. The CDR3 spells CASSRGRSGELFF. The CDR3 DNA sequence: TGTGCCAGCAGCAGGGGGCGAAGCGGGGAGCTGTTTTTT.

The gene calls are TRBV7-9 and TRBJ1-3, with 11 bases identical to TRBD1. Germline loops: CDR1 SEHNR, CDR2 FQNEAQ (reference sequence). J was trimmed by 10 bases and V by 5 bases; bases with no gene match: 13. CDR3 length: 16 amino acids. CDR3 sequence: CASSRTGQGVRGTIYF. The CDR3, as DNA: TGTGCCAGCAGCCGAACGGGACAGGGGGTACGAGGGACCATATATTTT.

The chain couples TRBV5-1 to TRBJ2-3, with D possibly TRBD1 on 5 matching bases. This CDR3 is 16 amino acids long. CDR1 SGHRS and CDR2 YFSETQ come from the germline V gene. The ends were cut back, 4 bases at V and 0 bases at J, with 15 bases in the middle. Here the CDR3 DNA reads TGCGCCAGCAGCAGGCTGGGGCAATCTAGCACAGATACGCAGTATTTT. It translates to CASSRLGQSSTDTQYF.

The CDR3 region is CASRKTFQETQYF. CDR3 nucleotide sequence: TGTGCCAGCAGGAAGACGTTTCAAGAGACCCAGTACTTC. This chain connects TRBV6-1 to TRBJ2-5; D remains unclear. Trimming removed 6 bases from V and 2 bases from J, with 10 bases in between. Per germline, CDR1 MNHNS and CDR2 SASEGT. There are 13 residues in the CDR3.

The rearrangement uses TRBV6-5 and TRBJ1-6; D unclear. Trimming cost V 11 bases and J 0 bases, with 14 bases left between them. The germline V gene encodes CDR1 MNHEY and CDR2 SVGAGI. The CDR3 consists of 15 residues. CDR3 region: CAGTGGSSYNSPLHF. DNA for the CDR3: TGTGCCGGTACCGGTGGGAGCTCCTATAATTCACCCCTCCACTTT.

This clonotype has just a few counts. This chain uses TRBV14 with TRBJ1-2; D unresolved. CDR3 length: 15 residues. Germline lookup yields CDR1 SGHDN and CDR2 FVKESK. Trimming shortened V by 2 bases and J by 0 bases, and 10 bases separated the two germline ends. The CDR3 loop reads CASSQPGVTNYGYTF. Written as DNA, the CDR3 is TGTGCCAGCAGCCAACCAGGAGTTACTAACTATGGCTACACCTTC.

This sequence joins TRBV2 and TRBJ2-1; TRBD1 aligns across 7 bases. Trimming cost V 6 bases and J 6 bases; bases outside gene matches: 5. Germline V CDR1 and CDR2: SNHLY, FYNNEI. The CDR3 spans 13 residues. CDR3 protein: CASRYDRVNEQFF. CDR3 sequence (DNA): TGTGCCAGCAGATACGACAGGGTCAATGAGCAGTTCTTC. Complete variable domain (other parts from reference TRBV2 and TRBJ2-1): EPEVTQTPSHQVTQMGQEVILRCVPISNHLYFYWYRQILGQKVEFLVSFYNNEISEKSEIFDDQFSVERPDGSNFTLKIRSTKLEDSAMYFCASRYDRVNEQFFGPGTRLTVL.

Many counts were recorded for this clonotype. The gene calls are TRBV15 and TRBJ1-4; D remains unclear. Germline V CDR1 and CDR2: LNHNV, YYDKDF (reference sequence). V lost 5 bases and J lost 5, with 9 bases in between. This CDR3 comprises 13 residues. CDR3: CATSVRRNEKLFF. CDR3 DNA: TGTGCCACCAGCGTGCGGAGAAATGAAAAACTGTTTTTT.

The CDR3 spells CASSSPTGGANVLTF. DNA for the CDR3: TGTGCCAGCAGTTCCCCGACAGGTGGGGCCAACGTCCTGACTTTC. This chain uses TRBV28 with TRBJ2-6; D is possibly TRBD1 (6 bases). This CDR3 is 15 amino acids long. Trimming took off 4 bases at V and 3 bases at J, with 10 bases between the two ends. Per the germline V gene, CDR1 is MDHEN and CDR2 is SYDVKM.

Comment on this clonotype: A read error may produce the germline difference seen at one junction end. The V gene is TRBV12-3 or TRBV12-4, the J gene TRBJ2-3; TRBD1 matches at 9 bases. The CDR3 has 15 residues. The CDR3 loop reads CASSRQGEGADAQYF. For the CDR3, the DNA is TGTGCCAGCAGTCGACAGGGGGAGGGAGCAGATGCGCAGTATTTT.

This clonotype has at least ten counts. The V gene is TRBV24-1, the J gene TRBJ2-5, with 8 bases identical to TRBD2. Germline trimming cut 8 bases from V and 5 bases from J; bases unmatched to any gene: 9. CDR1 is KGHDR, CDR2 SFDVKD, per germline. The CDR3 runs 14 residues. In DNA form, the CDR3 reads TGTGCCACCAATCGGCGGGAGGAGTATGAGACCCAGTACTTC. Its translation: CATNRREEYETQYF.